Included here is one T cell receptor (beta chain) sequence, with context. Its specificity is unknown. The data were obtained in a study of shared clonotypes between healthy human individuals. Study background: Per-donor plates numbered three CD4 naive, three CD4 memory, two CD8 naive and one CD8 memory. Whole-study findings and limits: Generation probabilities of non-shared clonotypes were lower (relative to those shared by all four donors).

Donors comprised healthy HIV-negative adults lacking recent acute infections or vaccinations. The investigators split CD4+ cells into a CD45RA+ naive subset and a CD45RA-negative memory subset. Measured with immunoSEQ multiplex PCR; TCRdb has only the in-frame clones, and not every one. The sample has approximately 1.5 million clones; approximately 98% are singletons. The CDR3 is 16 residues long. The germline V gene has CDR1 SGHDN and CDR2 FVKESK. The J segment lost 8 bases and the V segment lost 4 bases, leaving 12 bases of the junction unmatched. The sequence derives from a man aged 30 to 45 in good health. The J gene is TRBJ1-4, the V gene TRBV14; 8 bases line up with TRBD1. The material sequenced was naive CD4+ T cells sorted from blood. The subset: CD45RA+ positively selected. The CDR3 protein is CASSPTPDRGAEKLFF. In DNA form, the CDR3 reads TGTGCCAGCAGCCCTACCCCCGACAGGGGCGCCGAAAAACTGTTTTTT.